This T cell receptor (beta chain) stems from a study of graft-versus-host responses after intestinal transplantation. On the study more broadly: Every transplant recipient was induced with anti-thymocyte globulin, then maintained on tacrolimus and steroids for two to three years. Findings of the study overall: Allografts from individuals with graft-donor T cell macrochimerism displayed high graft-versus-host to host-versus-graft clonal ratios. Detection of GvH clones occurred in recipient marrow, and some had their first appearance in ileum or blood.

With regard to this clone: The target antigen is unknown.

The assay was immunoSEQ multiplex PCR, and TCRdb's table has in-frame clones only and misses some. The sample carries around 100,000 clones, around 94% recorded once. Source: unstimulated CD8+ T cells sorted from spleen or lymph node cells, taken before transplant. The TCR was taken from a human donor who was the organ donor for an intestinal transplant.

The CDR3 nucleotides read TGTGCCAGTTCAGTCACAGATACGCAGTATTTT. This codes for CASSVTDTQYF. V and J are TRBV28 and TRBJ2-3, with no clear D. This CDR3 contains 11 residues. From germline, CDR1 is MDHEN and CDR2 SYDVKM. V lost 9 bases and J 2 bases, leaving 6 bases between the germline ends.